The rows below give T cell receptor beta chains drawn from one sample of a study of neoadjuvant anti-PD-1 for oral cavity cancer. Method: immunoSEQ multiplex PCR; TCRdb's copy keeps in-frame clones and lacks some. Among approximately 37,000 clones listed, roughly 35% were seen once. Specimen: tumor tissue, collected after nivolumab (anti-PD-1) treatment. The receptors were gathered from a person between 35 and 79 years old with oral cavity squamous cell carcinoma. CDR3s include the opening cysteine and the closing phenylalanine or tryptophan. The order of the fields is CDR3 DNA, CDR3 protein, V gene, D gene, clone size, J gene. The D gene is left open where the match is weak. The size of a clone is reported for some rows only, either as once, few or many, or as a class for expanded clones.

cdr3_nt: TGTGCCAGCTCACCGCCTGCGGGGGGGCCGAGGGAGCAGTACTTC; cdr3_aa: CASSPPAGGPREQYF; v_call: TRBV18; d_call: TRBD2; clone_size: few; j_call: TRBJ2-7
cdr3_nt: TGCAGCGTAATCGGACTAGCGGGAGGCTTGAAGCAGTACTTC; cdr3_aa: CSVIGLAGGLKQYF; v_call: TRBV29-1; d_call: TRBD2; clone_size: -; j_call: TRBJ2-7
cdr3_nt: TGTGCCAGCAGTGATATGACGGCGTCCACCTTC; cdr3_aa: CASSDMTASTF; v_call: TRBV6-6; d_call: -; clone_size: -; j_call: TRBJ1-2
cdr3_nt: TGTGCCAGCAGCTGGCAGGGTACAGGAGAGACCCAGTACTTC; cdr3_aa: CASSWQGTGETQYF; v_call: TRBV5-6; d_call: -; clone_size: -; j_call: TRBJ2-5
cdr3_nt: TGTGCCACCAGCGAGACAGGGAGCGAGCAGTACTTC; cdr3_aa: CATSETGSEQYF; v_call: TRBV15; d_call: TRBD1; clone_size: few; j_call: TRBJ2-7
cdr3_nt: TGTGCCAGCAGCCCGACTTTTCCCCGCTACGAGCAGTACTTC; cdr3_aa: CASSPTFPRYEQYF; v_call: TRBV11-2; d_call: -; clone_size: few; j_call: TRBJ2-7
cdr3_nt: TGTGCCAGCAGTGAATATTTTTCCCTGAACACCGGGGAGCTGTTTTTT; cdr3_aa: CASSEYFSLNTGELFF; v_call: TRBV25-1; d_call: -; clone_size: -; j_call: TRBJ2-2
cdr3_nt: TGCGCCAGCGAAGGGATAGATACGCAGTATTTT; cdr3_aa: CASEGIDTQYF; v_call: TRBV10-2; d_call: -; clone_size: -; j_call: TRBJ2-3
cdr3_nt: TGTGCCAGCAGTTCCGGGACACAAAGCAATCAGCCCCAGCATTTT; cdr3_aa: CASSSGTQSNQPQHF; v_call: TRBV27; d_call: -; clone_size: -; j_call: TRBJ1-5
cdr3_nt: TGCGCCAGCAGCTTATCCGGGGCCGCGAACACCGGGGAGCTGTTTTTT; cdr3_aa: CASSLSGAANTGELFF; v_call: TRBV5-1; d_call: -; clone_size: many; j_call: TRBJ2-2
cdr3_nt: TGTGCCAGTACCCAGGGAGATCAGCCCCAGCATTTT; cdr3_aa: CASTQGDQPQHF; v_call: TRBV19; d_call: -; clone_size: few; j_call: TRBJ1-5
cdr3_nt: TGCGCCAGCAATCCCACGGCGGGGGGAAACTATGGCTACACCTTC; cdr3_aa: CASNPTAGGNYGYTF; v_call: TRBV5-1; d_call: -; clone_size: -; j_call: TRBJ1-2
cdr3_nt: TGTGCTAGTGGTTTGGTAGGAAAGACCCAGTACTTC; cdr3_aa: CASGLVGKTQYF; v_call: TRBV12-5; d_call: -; clone_size: -; j_call: TRBJ2-5
cdr3_nt: TGTGCCAGCAGTTTGAAAGGGGGCAGGAGCCGACTGTTTTTT; cdr3_aa: CASSLKGGRSRLFF; v_call: TRBV27; d_call: TRBD1; clone_size: few; j_call: TRBJ1-4
cdr3_nt: TGTGCCAGCAGGGACAGGGAAGGGGCCAAAAACATTCAGTACTTC; cdr3_aa: CASRDREGAKNIQYF; v_call: TRBV28; d_call: TRBD1; clone_size: once; j_call: TRBJ2-4
cdr3_nt: TGTGCCAGCAGTTTGCCACTAACTGAAGCTTTCTTT; cdr3_aa: CASSLPLTEAFF; v_call: TRBV28; d_call: -; clone_size: -; j_call: TRBJ1-1